What follows are 8 T cell receptor beta chains derived from one specimen sequenced in a study of response to subunit inactivated influenza vaccine. TCRdb itself ran the RT-PCR reads through MiXCR, one entry per CDR3 protein. The table records approximately 250,000 distinct CDR3 sequences, over 9% of them present only once. The sequenced sample was non-naive T cells sorted from PBMCs, obtained 14 days before vaccination. These receptors originate from a man in his fifties or sixties who received an inactivated influenza vaccine.

The V call is TRBV5-4, the J call TRBJ2-3; D unclear. This CDR3 has 16 amino acids. V lost 0 bases and J lost 0, with 11 bases in between. Germline V gene data show CDR1 as SGHNT and CDR2 as YYREEE (reference sequence). The DNA for the CDR3 is TGTGCCAGCAGCTTGGCCATTGGAACTAGCACAGATACGCAGTATTTT. This translates into CASSLAIGTSTDTQYF.

The sample holds many counts of this clonotype. The chain carries TRBV4-2 and TRBJ2-5; D not resolved. In germline, CDR1 is LGHNA, CDR2 YNFKEQ. This CDR3 is built from 14 residues. The ends were cut back, 2 bases at V and 2 bases at J, with 9 bases in the middle. The CDR3 protein is CASSQQVGQETQYF. DNA of the CDR3: TGTGCCAGCAGCCAACAAGTTGGGCAAGAGACCCAGTACTTC.

This clonotype occurred many times. CDR3 loop: CASSQEVSGGEETQYF. As DNA, the CDR3 is TGCGCCAGCAGCCAAGAGGTTAGCGGGGGGGAAGAGACCCAGTACTTC. The chain links TRBV4-3 to TRBJ2-5; 11 bases agree with TRBD2. V lost 0 bases to trimming and J lost 3 bases; unmatched junction nucleotides: 3. The germline CDR1 and CDR2 sequences are LGHNA and YSLEER. The CDR3 runs to 16 residues.

The rearrangement links TRBV2 to TRBJ1-5; 7 bases align to TRBD1. After removal of 8 bases from V and 4 bases from J, the junction contained 17 bases not matched to a gene. The CDR3 loop spans 17 amino acids. CDR1 and CDR2 from the germline V gene are SNHLY and FYNNEI. The CDR3, as DNA: TGTGCCAGCGGAACAACCGACAGGGAGAGGGGTAATCAGCCCCAGCATTTT. The encoded protein is CASGTTDRERGNQPQHF. Complete variable domain (other parts from reference TRBV2 and TRBJ1-5): EPEVTQTPSHQVTQMGQEVILRCVPISNHLYFYWYRQILGQKVEFLVSFYNNEISEKSEIFDDQFSVERPDGSNFTLKIRSTKLEDSAMYFCASGTTDRERGNQPQHFGDGTRLSIL.

This clonotype came up a few times. The V gene is TRBV10-3, the J gene TRBJ1-1; 9 nucleotides align to TRBD1. The length of the CDR3 is 15 residues. Trimming took 10 bases from V and 0 from J; bases not matched to a gene: 9. Per the germline V gene, CDR1 is ENHRY and CDR2 is SYGVKD. The CDR3 spells CATSTGGNMNTEAFF. The CDR3 nucleotides are TGTGCCACTTCGACAGGGGGAAATATGAACACTGAAGCTTTCTTT.

V usage is TRBV4-3 and J usage is TRBJ2-7, with 9 bases lining up with TRBD1. This CDR3 has 16 amino acids. The V gene end was trimmed by 3 bases and the J gene end by 3 bases; junction bases not matched to a gene: 9. Per the germline V gene, CDR1 is LGHNA and CDR2 is YSLEER. The CDR3 DNA sequence: TGCGCCAGCAGCCAGCTCGCCGGGACAGGGCGCTACGAGCAGTACTTC. It codes for CASSQLAGTGRYEQYF.

The rearrangement uses TRBV28 and TRBJ1-5; no firm D call. With 3 bases removed from V and 5 bases from J, the gap between germline ends came to 5 bases. Germline loops: CDR1 MDHEN, CDR2 SYDVKM. The CDR3 is 12 residues long. CDR3 nucleotides: TGTGCCAGCAGTTTCCGTTATCAGCCCCAGCATTTT. Amino acids: CASSFRYQPQHF.

This clonotype came up a few times. The chain is built from TRBV12-3 or TRBV12-4 and TRBJ2-1, with D unclear. With 2 bases removed from V and 10 bases from J, the gap between germline ends came to 15 bases. The CDR3 length is 14 residues. Written as DNA, the CDR3 is TGTGCCAGCAGTTTAAGTAGTAGGCTAGGGGAGCAGTTCTTC. Protein: CASSLSSRLGEQFF.